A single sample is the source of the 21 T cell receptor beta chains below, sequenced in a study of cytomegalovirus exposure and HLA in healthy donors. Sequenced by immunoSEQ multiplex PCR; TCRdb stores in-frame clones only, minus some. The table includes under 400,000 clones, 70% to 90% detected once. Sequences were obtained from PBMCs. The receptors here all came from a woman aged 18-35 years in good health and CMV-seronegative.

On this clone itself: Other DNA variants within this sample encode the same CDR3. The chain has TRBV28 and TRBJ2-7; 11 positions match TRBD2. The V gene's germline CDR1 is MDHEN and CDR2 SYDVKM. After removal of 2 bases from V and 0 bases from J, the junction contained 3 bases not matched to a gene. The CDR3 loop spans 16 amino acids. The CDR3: CASSLGTSGSSYEQYF. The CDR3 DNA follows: TGTGCCAGCAGTTTAGGAACTAGCGGGAGCTCCTACGAGCAGTACTTC.

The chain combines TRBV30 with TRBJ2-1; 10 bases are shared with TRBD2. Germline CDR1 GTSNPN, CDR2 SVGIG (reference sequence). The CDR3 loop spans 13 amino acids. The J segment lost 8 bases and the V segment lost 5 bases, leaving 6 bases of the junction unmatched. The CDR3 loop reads CAWVSGGAHEQFF. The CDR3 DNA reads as TGTGCCTGGGTCAGCGGGGGGGCCCATGAGCAGTTCTTC.

Written as DNA, the CDR3 is TGTGCCAGCATTCCCACCCTCGGACTTTCGCTAAACACAGATACGCAGTATTTT. Encoded protein: CASIPTLGLSLNTDTQYF. V is TRBV27 and J is TRBJ2-3; tentative D call: TRBD2 (5 bases). CDR1 is MNHEY, CDR2 SMNVEV, per germline (reference sequence). V was cut by 7 bases and J by 2 bases, with 25 bases left in between. The CDR3 totals 18 residues.

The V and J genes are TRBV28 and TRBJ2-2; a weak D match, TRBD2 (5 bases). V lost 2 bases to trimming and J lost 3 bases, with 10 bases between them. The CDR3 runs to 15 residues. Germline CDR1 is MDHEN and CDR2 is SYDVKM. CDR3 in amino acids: CASSLARRDTGELFF. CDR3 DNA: TGTGCCAGCAGTTTAGCCAGGCGGGACACCGGGGAGCTGTTTTTT. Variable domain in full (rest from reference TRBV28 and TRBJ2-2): DVKVTQSSRYLVKRTGEKVFLECVQDMDHENMFWYRQDPGLGLRLIYFSYDVKMKEKGDIPEGYSVSREKKERFSLILESASTNQTSMYLCASSLARRDTGELFFGEGSRLTVL.

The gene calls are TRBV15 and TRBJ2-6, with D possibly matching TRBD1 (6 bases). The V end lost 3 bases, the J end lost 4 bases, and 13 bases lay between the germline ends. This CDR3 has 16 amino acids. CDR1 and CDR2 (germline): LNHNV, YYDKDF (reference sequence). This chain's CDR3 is CATSREQGSGANVLTF. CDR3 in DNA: TGTGCCACCAGCAGGGAACAGGGTTCGGGGGCCAACGTCCTGACTTTC.

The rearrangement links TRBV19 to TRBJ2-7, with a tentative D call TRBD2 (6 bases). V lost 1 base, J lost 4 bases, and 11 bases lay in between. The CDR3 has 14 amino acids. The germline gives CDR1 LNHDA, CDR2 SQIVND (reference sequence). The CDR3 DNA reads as TGTGCCAGTAGTATAGGTGGGAGCGGGTACGAGCAGTACTTC. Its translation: CASSIGGSGYEQYF.

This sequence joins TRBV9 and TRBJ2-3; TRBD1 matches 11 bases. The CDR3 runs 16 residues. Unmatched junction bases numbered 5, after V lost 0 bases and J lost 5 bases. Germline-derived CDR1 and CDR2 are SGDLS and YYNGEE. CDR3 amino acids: CASSVADRGLRDTQYF. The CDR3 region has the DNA TGTGCCAGCAGCGTAGCGGACAGGGGGCTTAGAGATACGCAGTATTTT.

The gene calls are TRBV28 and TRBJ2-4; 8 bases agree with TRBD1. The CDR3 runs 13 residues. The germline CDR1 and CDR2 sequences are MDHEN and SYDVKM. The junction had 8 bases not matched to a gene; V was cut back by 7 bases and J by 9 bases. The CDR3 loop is CASTQTGELIQYF. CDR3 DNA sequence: TGTGCCAGCACCCAGACAGGGGAACTCATTCAGTACTTC.

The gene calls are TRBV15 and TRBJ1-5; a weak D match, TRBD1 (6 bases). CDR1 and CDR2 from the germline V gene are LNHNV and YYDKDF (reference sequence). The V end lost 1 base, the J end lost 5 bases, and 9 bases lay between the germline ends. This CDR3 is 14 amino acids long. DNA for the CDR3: TGTGCCACCAGCAGAGGGGCAGGGGATCAGCCCCAGCATTTT. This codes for CATSRGAGDQPQHF.

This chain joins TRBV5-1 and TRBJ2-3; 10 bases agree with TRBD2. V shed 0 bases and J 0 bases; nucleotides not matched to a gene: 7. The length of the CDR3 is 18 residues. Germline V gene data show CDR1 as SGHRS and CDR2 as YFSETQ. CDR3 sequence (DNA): TGCGCCAGCAGCTTGGGGACTAGCGGTTTGCTTAGCACAGATACGCAGTATTTT. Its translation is CASSLGTSGLLSTDTQYF. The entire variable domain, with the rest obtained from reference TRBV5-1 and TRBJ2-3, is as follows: KAGVTQTPRYLIKTRGQQVTLSCSPISGHRSVSWYQQTPGQGLQFLFEYFSETQRNKGNFPGRFSGRQFSNSRSEMNVSTLELGDSALYLCASSLGTSGLLSTDTQYFGPGTRLTVL.

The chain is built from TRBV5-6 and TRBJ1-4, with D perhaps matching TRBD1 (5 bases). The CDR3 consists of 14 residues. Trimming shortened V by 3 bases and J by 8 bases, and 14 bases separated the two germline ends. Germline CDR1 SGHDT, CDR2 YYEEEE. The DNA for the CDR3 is TGTGCCAGCAGCTCCGCTGGGCGGGGGGAAAAACTGTTTTTT. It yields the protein CASSSAGRGEKLFF.

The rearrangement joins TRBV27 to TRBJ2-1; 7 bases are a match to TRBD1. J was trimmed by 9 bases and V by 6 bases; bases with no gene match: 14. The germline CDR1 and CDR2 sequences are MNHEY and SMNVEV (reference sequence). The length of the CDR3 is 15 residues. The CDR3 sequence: CASRPTSGQLVEQFF. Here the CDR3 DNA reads TGTGCCAGCAGGCCAACCTCGGGACAGTTGGTTGAGCAGTTCTTC.

The CDR3 coding sequence is TGCGCCAGCAGTCAATCCGATCAAGTAGGGGGCTCCTACAATGAGCAGTTCTTC. Protein: CASSQSDQVGGSYNEQFF. The rearrangement links TRBV23-1 to TRBJ2-1, with D possibly TRBD1 on 6 matching bases. TRBV23-1 is reported as an ORF; its role is uncertain. Deletions cut 0 bases from V and 0 bases from J, with 15 bases between. This CDR3 is built from 18 residues.

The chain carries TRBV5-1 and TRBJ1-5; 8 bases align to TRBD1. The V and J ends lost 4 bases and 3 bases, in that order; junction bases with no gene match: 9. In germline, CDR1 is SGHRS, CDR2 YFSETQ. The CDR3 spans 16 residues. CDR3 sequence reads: CASSPSGTGHNQPQHF. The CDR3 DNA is TGCGCCAGCAGCCCAAGCGGGACAGGACACAATCAGCCCCAGCATTTT.

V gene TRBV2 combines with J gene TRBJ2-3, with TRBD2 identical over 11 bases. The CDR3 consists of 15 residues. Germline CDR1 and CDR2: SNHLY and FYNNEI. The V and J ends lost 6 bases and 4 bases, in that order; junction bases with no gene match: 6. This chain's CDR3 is CASSLLAGAADTQYF. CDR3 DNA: TGTGCCAGCAGCTTACTAGCGGGAGCCGCAGATACGCAGTATTTT.

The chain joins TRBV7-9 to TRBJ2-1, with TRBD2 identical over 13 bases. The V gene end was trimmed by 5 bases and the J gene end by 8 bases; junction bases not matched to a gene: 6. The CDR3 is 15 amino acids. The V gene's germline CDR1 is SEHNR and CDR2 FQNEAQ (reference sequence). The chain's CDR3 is CASSITSGGAYEQFF. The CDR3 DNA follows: TGTGCCAGCAGCATTACTAGCGGGGGGGCCTATGAGCAGTTCTTC. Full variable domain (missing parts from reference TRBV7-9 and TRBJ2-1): DTGVSQNPRHKITKRGQNVTFRCDPISEHNRLYWYRQTLGQGPEFLTYFQNEAQLEKSRLLSDRFSAERPKGSFSTLEIQRTEQGDSAMYLCASSITSGGAYEQFFGPGTRLTVL.

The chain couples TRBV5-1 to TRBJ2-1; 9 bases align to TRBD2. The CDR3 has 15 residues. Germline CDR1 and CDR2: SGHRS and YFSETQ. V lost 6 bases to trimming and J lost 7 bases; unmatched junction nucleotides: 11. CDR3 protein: CASTRSGSDQNEQFF. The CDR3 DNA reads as TGCGCCAGCACCCGTAGCGGGAGCGATCAAAATGAGCAGTTCTTC.

The CDR3 nucleotides are TGTGCCAGCAACCTGGGACAGGGCAACTATGGCTACACCTTC. Its translation: CASNLGQGNYGYTF. The chain recombines TRBV28 with TRBJ1-2; 9 bases are a match to TRBD1. The CDR3 loop spans 14 amino acids. Germline V gene data show CDR1 as MDHEN and CDR2 as SYDVKM. V dropped 7 bases and J dropped 2; count of bases not matched to a gene: 5.

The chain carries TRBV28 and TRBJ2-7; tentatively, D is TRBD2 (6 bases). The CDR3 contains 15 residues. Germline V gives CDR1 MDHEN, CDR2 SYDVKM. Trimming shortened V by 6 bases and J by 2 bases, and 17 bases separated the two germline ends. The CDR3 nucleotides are TGTGCCAGCAGCCGAGAGGCGGGCGGGACCTACGAGCAGTACTTC. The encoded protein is CASSREAGGTYEQYF. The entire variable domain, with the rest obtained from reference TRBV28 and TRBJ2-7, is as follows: DVKVTQSSRYLVKRTGEKVFLECVQDMDHENMFWYRQDPGLGLRLIYFSYDVKMKEKGDIPEGYSVSREKKERFSLILESASTNQTSMYLCASSREAGGTYEQYFGPGTRLTVT.

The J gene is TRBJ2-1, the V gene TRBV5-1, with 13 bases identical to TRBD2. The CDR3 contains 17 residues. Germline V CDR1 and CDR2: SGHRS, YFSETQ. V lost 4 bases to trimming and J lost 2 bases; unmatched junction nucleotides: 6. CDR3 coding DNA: TGCGCCAGCAGCCCACCAGGACTAGCGGGAGCCTACAATGAGCAGTTCTTC. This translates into CASSPPGLAGAYNEQFF.

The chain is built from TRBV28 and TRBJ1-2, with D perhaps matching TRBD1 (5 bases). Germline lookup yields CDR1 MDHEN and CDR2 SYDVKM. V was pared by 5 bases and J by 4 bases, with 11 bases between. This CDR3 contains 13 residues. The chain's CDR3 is CASSTQALYGYTF. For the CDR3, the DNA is TGTGCCAGCAGTACACAGGCCCTCTATGGCTACACCTTC.